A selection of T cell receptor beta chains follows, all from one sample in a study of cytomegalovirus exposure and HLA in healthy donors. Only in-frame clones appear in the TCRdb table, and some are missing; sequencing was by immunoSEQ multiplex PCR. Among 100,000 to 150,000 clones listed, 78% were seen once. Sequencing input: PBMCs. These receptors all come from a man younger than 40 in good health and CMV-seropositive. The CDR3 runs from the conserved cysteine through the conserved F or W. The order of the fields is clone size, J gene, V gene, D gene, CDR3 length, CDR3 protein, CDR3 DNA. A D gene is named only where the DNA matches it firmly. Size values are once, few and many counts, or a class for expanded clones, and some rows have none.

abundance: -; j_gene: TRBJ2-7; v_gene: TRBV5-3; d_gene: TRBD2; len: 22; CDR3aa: CARSPCTRGLAGGKRSFYEQYF; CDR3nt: TGTGCCAGAAGCCCCTGTACACGGGGACTAGCGGGAGGGAAGAGGAGCTTCTACGAGCAGTACTTC
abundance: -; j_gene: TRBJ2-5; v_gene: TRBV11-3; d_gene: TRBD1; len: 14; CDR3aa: CASSGWQGEETQYF; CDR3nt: TGTGCCAGCAGCGGCTGGCAGGGGGAAGAGACCCAGTACTTC
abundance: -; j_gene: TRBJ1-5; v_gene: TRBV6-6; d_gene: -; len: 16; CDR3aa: CASSYRGDPSNQPQHF; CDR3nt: TGTGCCAGCAGTTACCGCGGGGACCCTAGCAATCAGCCCCAGCATTTT
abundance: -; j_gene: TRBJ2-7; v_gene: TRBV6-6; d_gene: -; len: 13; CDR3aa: CASRIQGGDEQYF; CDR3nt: TGTGCCAGCAGGATACAGGGGGGGGACGAGCAGTACTTC
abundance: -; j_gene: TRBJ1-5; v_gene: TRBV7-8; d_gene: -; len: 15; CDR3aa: CASSLLSGGGQPQHF; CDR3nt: TGTGCCAGCAGCTTATTAAGTGGGGGAGGACAGCCCCAGCATTTT
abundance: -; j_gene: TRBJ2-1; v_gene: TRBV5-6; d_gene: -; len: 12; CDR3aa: CASSLEHNEQFF; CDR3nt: TGTGCCAGCAGCCTGGAGCACAATGAGCAGTTCTTC
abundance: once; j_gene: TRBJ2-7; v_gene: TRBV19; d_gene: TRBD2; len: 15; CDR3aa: CASSILLAGYYEQYF; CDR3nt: TGTGCCAGTAGTATCCTGCTAGCGGGGTACTACGAGCAGTACTTC
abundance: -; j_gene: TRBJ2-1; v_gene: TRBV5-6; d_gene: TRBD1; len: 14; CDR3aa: CASKGASDINEQFF; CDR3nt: TGTGCCAGCAAGGGGGCATCAGATATAAATGAGCAGTTCTTC
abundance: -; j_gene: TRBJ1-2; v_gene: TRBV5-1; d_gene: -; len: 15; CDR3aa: CASSLAAAANYGYTF; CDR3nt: TGCGCCAGCAGCTTGGCGGCAGCGGCTAACTATGGCTACACCTTC
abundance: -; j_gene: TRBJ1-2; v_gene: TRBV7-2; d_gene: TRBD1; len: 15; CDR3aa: CASSLEQGAVYGYTF; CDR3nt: TGTGCCAGCAGCTTAGAGCAGGGGGCTGTCTATGGCTACACCTTC
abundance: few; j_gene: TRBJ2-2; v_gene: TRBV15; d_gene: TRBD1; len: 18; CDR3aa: CATSYLWTGAMNTGELFF; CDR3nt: TGTGCCACCAGCTACCTATGGACAGGGGCGATGAACACCGGGGAGCTGTTTTTT
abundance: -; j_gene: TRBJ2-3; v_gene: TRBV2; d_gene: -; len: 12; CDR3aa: CASTRETDTQYF; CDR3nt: TGTGCCAGCACTAGGGAGACAGATACGCAGTATTTT
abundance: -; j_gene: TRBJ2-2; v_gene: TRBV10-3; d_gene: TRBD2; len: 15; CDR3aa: CATDARERNTGELFF; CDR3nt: TGTGCCACCGACGCGCGGGAGCGGAACACCGGGGAGCTGTTTTTT
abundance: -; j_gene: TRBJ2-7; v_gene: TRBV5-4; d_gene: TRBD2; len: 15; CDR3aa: CASSQGRLARDEQYF; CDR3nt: TGTGCCAGCAGCCAAGGCCGACTAGCGAGAGACGAGCAGTACTTC
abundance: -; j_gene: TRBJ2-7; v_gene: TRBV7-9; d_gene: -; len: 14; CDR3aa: CASNIGGGTYEQYF; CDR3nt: TGTGCCAGCAACATAGGCGGCGGTACCTACGAGCAGTACTTC
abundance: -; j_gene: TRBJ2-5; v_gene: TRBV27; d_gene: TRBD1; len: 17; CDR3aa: CASSLTNRGPYATTQYF; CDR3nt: TGTGCCAGCAGTTTAACCAACAGGGGGCCCTACGCAACGACCCAGTACTTC
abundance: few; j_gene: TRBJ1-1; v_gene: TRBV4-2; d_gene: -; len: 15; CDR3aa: CASSQAGGRDTEAFF; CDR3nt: TGTGCCAGCAGCCAAGCTGGAGGCAGAGACACTGAAGCTTTCTTT
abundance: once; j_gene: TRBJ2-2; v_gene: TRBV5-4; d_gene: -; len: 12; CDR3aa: CASSLERGELFF; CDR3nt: TGTGCCAGCAGCTTAGAGAGGGGGGAGCTGTTTTTT
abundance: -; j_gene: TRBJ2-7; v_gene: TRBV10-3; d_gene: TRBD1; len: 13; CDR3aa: CAIRRDRAWEQYF; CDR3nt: TGTGCCATCAGGAGGGACAGGGCTTGGGAGCAGTACTTC
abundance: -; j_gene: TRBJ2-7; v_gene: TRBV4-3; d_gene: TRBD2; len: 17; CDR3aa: CASSRAGTSGRLDEQYF; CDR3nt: TGCGCCAGCAGCCGGGCCGGGACTAGCGGGAGGCTCGACGAGCAGTACTTC
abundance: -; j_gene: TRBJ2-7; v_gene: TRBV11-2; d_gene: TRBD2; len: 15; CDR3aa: CASSPRTSGSYEQYF; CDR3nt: TGTGCCAGCAGCCCCAGGACTAGCGGGAGTTACGAGCAGTACTTC
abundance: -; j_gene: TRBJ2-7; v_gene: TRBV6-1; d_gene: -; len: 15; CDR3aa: CASSAQGLPSYEQYF; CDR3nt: TGTGCCAGCAGTGCACAGGGCCTACCCTCCTACGAGCAGTACTTC
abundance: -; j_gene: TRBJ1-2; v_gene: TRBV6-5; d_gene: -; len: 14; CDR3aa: CASSQTVGGYGYTF; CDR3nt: TGTGCCAGCAGCCAGACAGTCGGGGGCTATGGCTACACCTTC
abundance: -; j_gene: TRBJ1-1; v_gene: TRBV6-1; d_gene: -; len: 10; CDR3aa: CASSGQSAFF; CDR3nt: TGTGCCAGCAGTGGCCAGTCGGCTTTCTTT
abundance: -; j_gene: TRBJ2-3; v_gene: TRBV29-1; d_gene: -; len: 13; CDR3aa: CSVSALVSHIMYF; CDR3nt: TGCAGCGTTTCTGCCCTAGTATCCCACATAATGTATTTT
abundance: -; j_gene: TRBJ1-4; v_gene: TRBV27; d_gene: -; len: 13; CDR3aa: CASATQGSEKLFF; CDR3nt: TGTGCCAGCGCTACACAGGGAAGTGAAAAACTGTTTTTT
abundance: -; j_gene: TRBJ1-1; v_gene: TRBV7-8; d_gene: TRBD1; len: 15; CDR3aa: CASSLRQGVNTEAFF; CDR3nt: TGTGCCAGCAGCTTACGACAGGGAGTGAACACTGAAGCTTTCTTT
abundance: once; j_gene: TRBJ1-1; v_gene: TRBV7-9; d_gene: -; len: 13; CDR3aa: CASSLGWGAEAFF; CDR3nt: TGTGCCAGCAGCTTAGGGTGGGGGGCTGAAGCTTTCTTT
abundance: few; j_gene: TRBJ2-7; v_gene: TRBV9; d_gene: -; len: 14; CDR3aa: CASSPSRGSYEQYF; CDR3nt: TGTGCCAGCTCACCGTCTCGGGGTTCCTACGAGCAGTACTTC
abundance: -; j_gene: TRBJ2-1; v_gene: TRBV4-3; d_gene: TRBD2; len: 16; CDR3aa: CASSLAQLAGGNEQFF; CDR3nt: TGCGCCAGCAGTCTTGCCCAACTAGCGGGAGGCAATGAGCAGTTCTTC
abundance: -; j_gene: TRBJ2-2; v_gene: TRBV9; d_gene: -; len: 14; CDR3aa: CASSDRESAGELFF; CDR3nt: TGTGCCAGCAGCGACAGGGAATCCGCCGGGGAGCTGTTTTTT
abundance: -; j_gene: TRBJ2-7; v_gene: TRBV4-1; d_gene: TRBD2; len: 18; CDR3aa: CASSQDAGGVAQTYEQYF; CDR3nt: TGCGCCAGCAGCCAAGACGCCGGGGGGGTAGCGCAGACCTACGAGCAGTACTTC
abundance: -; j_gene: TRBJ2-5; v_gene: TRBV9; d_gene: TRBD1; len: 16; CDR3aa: CASSDGTGGAGETQYF; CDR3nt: TGTGCCAGCAGCGATGGGACAGGGGGGGCGGGGGAGACCCAGTACTTC
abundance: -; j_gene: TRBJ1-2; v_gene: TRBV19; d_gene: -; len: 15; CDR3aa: CASSPLGQSNYGYTF; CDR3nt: TGTGCCAGTAGTCCTCTCGGACAGTCCAACTATGGCTACACCTTC
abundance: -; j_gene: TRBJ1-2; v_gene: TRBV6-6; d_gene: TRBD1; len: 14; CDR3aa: CASSHTGQGYGYTF; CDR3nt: TGTGCCAGCAGCCATACGGGACAGGGCTATGGCTACACCTTC